A selection of T cell receptor beta chains follows, all from one sample in a study of T cell repertoires in cytomegalovirus infection. TCRdb passed the reads through MiXCR, listing each CDR3 protein once. Seen here are some 400,000 distinct CDR3 sequences, over 15% observed once, and the top ten hold 7.5% to 9.5%. Sequenced sample: PBMCs. These receptors were obtained from a human donor in good health (CMV status not recorded). Some clones in this sample may be carry-over from other donors' samples. Each CDR3 is given with its conserved first and last residue. The D gene is left open where the match is weak. Size values are once, few and many counts, or a class for expanded clones, and some rows have none.

d_call j_call clone_size cdr3_length v_call cdr3_aa cdr3_nt
TRBD1 TRBJ1-4 - 15 TRBV19 CASSITGTVNEKLFF TGTGCCAGTAGTATCACCGGGACAGTTAATGAAAAACTGTTTTTT
TRBD1 TRBJ2-4 - 14 TRBV28 CASTSGQGINIQYF TGTGCCAGCACGTCGGGACAGGGGATTAACATTCAGTACTTC
- TRBJ2-1 few 16 TRBV28 CASSFPGSFSYNEQFF TGTGCCAGCAGTTTCCCGGGCAGCTTCTCCTACAATGAGCAGTTCTTC
- TRBJ1-1 many 15 TRBV10-2 CASSVSKGGNTEAFF TGCGCCAGCAGTGTATCCAAAGGGGGGAACACTGAAGCTTTCTTT
TRBD1 TRBJ1-2 - 15 TRBV10-3 CAISEGLQGTYGYTF TGTGCCATCAGTGAGGGATTACAGGGGACCTATGGCTACACCTTC
- TRBJ1-2 many 14 TRBV6-1 CASSVREANYGYTF TGTGCCAGCAGTGTAAGGGAAGCTAACTATGGCTACACCTTC
- TRBJ1-6 many 15 TRBV7-2 CASSLRLTVNSPLHF TGTGCCAGCAGCTTGAGACTCACGGTTAATTCACCCCTCCACTTT
- TRBJ1-6 many 13 TRBV6-1 CASSGAVNSPLHF TGTGCCAGCAGTGGTGCAGTTAATTCACCCCTCCACTTT
- TRBJ2-5 few 14 TRBV4-1 CASSQPRQSETQYF TGCGCCAGCAGCCAACCCAGACAGTCGGAGACCCAGTACTTC
- TRBJ2-3 many 13 TRBV4-1 CASSQPGGDTQYF TGCGCCAGCAGCCAACCCGGCGGAGATACGCAGTATTTT
- TRBJ2-1 few 14 TRBV19 CASSISGVSNEQFF TGTGCCAGTAGTATATCGGGAGTTTCAAATGAGCAGTTCTTC
TRBD2 TRBJ2-1 many 14 TRBV12-3/TRBV12-4 CASLAGGVYNEQFF TGTGCCAGCCTAGCGGGGGGCGTATACAATGAGCAGTTCTTC
- TRBJ1-6 - 16 TRBV7-2 CASSLGGRGGNSPLHF TGTGCCAGCAGCTTAGGGGGCAGGGGTGGAAATTCACCCCTCCACTTT
- TRBJ2-3 many 16 TRBV7-8 CASSPLGGGPSDTQYF TGTGCCAGCAGCCCTCTTGGGGGGGGGCCTTCAGATACGCAGTATTTT
- TRBJ1-3 - 13 TRBV20-1 CSASIHSGNTIYF TGCAGTGCTAGTATTCACTCTGGAAACACCATATATTTT
TRBD2 TRBJ2-1 few 14 TRBV5-1 CASSGGGTDNEQFF TGCGCCAGCAGCGGGGGGGGAACAGACAATGAGCAGTTCTTC
TRBD2 TRBJ2-1 many 15 TRBV7-2 CASSLLAGRNNEQFF TGTGCCAGCAGCTTATTAGCGGGGAGAAACAATGAGCAGTTCTTC
- TRBJ1-5 - 14 TRBV28 CASRVSLGDQPQHF TGTGCCAGCAGGGTGAGTTTGGGCGATCAGCCCCAGCATTTT
TRBD1 TRBJ2-7 few 15 TRBV19 CASSLRQGSLYEQYF TGTGCCAGTAGTCTCCGACAGGGATCCCTATACGAGCAGTACTTC
- TRBJ2-7 - 14 TRBV12-3/TRBV12-4 CASSVYGGLYEQYF TGTGCCAGCAGTGTGTACGGGGGGCTGTACGAGCAGTACTTC
- TRBJ2-3 few 16 TRBV5-6 CASSFIWNEGADTQYF TGTGCCAGCAGCTTCATATGGAATGAGGGCGCAGATACGCAGTATTTT
- TRBJ2-5 many 15 TRBV7-2 CASSSAGGFRETQYF TGTGCCAGCAGCTCTGCTGGGGGGTTTAGAGAGACCCAGTACTTC
- TRBJ2-1 - 15 TRBV12-3/TRBV12-4 CASSTSHGRYNEQFF TGTGCCAGCAGCACCTCACACGGGCGATACAATGAGCAGTTCTTC
TRBD1 TRBJ2-7 few 12 TRBV18 CASSGTASEQYF TGTGCCAGCTCCGGGACAGCGTCCGAGCAGTACTTC
- TRBJ2-7 few 15 TRBV7-6 CASSFQGGTVPEQYF TGTGCCAGCAGCTTTCAGGGGGGGACAGTTCCCGAGCAGTACTTC
TRBD2 TRBJ2-3 many 15 TRBV12-3/TRBV12-4 CASMVAGGGTDTQYF TGTGCCAGCATGGTCGCGGGAGGGGGAACGGATACGCAGTATTTT
TRBD1 TRBJ1-6 many 14 TRBV6-1 CATSTGPYNSPLHF TGTGCCACCTCGACAGGGCCCTATAATTCACCCCTCCACTTT
TRBD2 TRBJ2-1 many 16 TRBV7-2 CASSFVRLAGYNEQFF TGTGCCAGCAGCTTTGTGAGACTAGCGGGGTACAATGAGCAGTTCTTC
- TRBJ1-4 few 14 TRBV18 CASSPPGPLEKLFF TGTGCCAGCTCACCACCTGGCCCCCTGGAAAAACTGTTTTTT
TRBD1 TRBJ1-1 many 15 TRBV12-3/TRBV12-4 CASSRSDRANTEAFF TGTGCCAGCAGCAGATCGGACAGGGCAAACACTGAAGCTTTCTTT
- TRBJ2-5 - 15 TRBV20-1 CSAPTGGPATETQYF TGCAGTGCTCCGACTGGGGGCCCCGCCACCGAGACCCAGTACTTC
- TRBJ2-7 many 13 TRBV6-1 CASSDRGAYEQYF TGTGCCAGCAGTGACCGGGGAGCCTACGAGCAGTACTTC
- TRBJ2-7 few 13 TRBV2 CASSVRTTYEQYF TGTGCCAGCAGTGTTAGGACAACCTACGAGCAGTACTTC
- TRBJ2-1 many 16 TRBV7-9 CASNPGGFSSYNEQFF TGTGCCAGCAACCCTGGGGGGTTTAGCTCCTACAATGAGCAGTTCTTC
- TRBJ1-5 - 15 TRBV12-3/TRBV12-4 CASSTPGRWGNSQHF TGTGCCAGCAGTACCCCAGGCAGGTGGGGAAATTCCCAGCATTTT
TRBD2 TRBJ2-7 many 17 TRBV7-2 CASSTVGTSGSENEQYF TGTGCCAGCAGCACCGTGGGGACTAGCGGGAGCGAAAACGAGCAGTACTTC
TRBD2 TRBJ2-1 - 15 TRBV29-1 CSAPRFTGGGNEQFF TGCAGCGCCCCTAGGTTTACGGGAGGAGGTAATGAGCAGTTCTTC
- TRBJ2-7 - 15 TRBV28 CASSLERGYSYVQYF TGTGCCAGCAGTCTCGAGAGGGGCTACTCCTACGTGCAGTACTTC
- TRBJ1-1 - 12 TRBV12-3/TRBV12-4 CASSPLRTEAFF TGTGCCAGCAGTCCCTTGAGGACTGAAGCTTTCTTT
- TRBJ2-5 - 13 TRBV6-5 CASSSTGVLTQYF TGTGCCAGCAGTTCGACTGGGGTGCTGACCCAGTACTTC
- TRBJ2-1 few 15 TRBV15 CATSRAGSWGDEQFF TGTGCCACCAGCAGGGCGGGTTCGTGGGGCGATGAGCAGTTCTTC
- TRBJ2-3 few 15 TRBV19 CASSIRAGGTDTQYF TGTGCCAGTAGTATCAGGGCAGGTGGGACAGATACGCAGTATTTT
- TRBJ2-1 - 14 TRBV5-6 CASMLLGIDNEQFF TGTGCCAGCATGCTCCTCGGAATCGACAATGAGCAGTTCTTC
TRBD2 TRBJ2-1 many 18 TRBV7-6 CASSSPVDSGVAYNEQFF TGTGCCAGCAGCTCCCCCGTCGATAGCGGGGTCGCCTACAATGAGCAGTTCTTC
TRBD2 TRBJ2-7 - 17 TRBV7-8 CASSLRLAGTRSYEQYF TGTGCCAGCAGCTTGCGACTAGCGGGGACTCGCTCCTACGAGCAGTACTTC
TRBD1 TRBJ1-1 - 13 TRBV7-2 CASSSVGGGRSFF TGTGCCAGCAGCTCCGTAGGAGGGGGCCGGTCTTTCTTT
- TRBJ2-2 - 15 TRBV6-1 CASTEGGGLTGELFF TGTGCCAGCACCGAGGGGGGGGGGCTGACCGGGGAGCTGTTTTTT
- TRBJ2-1 few 16 TRBV20-1 CSASLSGGGSYNEQFF TGCAGTGCTAGCCTGTCCGGGGGAGGCTCCTACAATGAGCAGTTCTTC
- TRBJ2-3 many 14 TRBV29-1 CSVEQPRLQDTQYF TGCAGCGTTGAGCAACCCCGTCTTCAGGATACGCAGTATTTT
- TRBJ1-1 - 14 TRBV7-8 CASSLGIVTGEAFF TGTGCCAGCAGCTTAGGGATTGTAACAGGTGAAGCTTTCTTT
TRBD1 TRBJ2-5 - 17 TRBV5-4 CASSPGKKDRGLETQYF TGTGCCAGCAGCCCGGGGAAGAAGGACAGGGGGTTAGAGACCCAGTACTTC
TRBD2 TRBJ2-5 few 13 TRBV18 CASGLAAQETQYF TGTGCCAGCGGACTAGCGGCCCAAGAGACCCAGTACTTC
TRBD1 TRBJ1-2 many 14 TRBV7-9 CASSLGQAIYGYTF TGTGCCAGCAGCCTAGGACAGGCGATCTATGGCTACACCTTC
- TRBJ1-1 - 11 TRBV7-9 CASRDAGEAFF TGTGCCAGCAGAGACGCCGGCGAAGCTTTCTTT